These 29 T cell receptor beta chains originate from one sample sequenced in a study of blood T cell repertoires in COVID-19. Assay used: immunoSEQ multiplex PCR; TCRdb lists only in-frame clones, some missing. This table has a few hundred thousand clones, more than 75% appearing once. The material sequenced was peripheral blood. The source is a woman in her forties or fifties with acute or convalescent COVID-19.

This clone was seen only once. The chain employs TRBV5-4 and TRBJ1-4, with 10 bases aligning to TRBD1. The CDR3 loop spans 14 amino acids. J lost 5 bases, V lost 3 bases, and 1 base had no gene match. From germline, CDR1 is SGHNT and CDR2 YYREEE (reference sequence). CDR3: CASSSDRGNEKLFF. DNA for the CDR3: TGTGCCAGCAGCTCGGACAGGGGGAATGAAAAACTGTTTTTT.

The V gene is TRBV9, the J gene TRBJ2-6; TRBD1 aligns across 8 bases. The CDR3 totals 18 residues. Germline trimming cut 4 bases from V and 1 base from J; bases unmatched to any gene: 10. CDR1 and CDR2 (germline): SGDLS, YYNGEE. The CDR3 DNA reads as TGTGCCAGCAGCAGTATGGGCAGGGGGCGGTCTGGGGCCAACGTCCTGACTTTC. This encodes CASSSMGRGRSGANVLTF.

The chain carries TRBV19 and TRBJ1-1, with D uncertain. V lost 0 bases to trimming and J lost 1 base, with 6 bases between them. The CDR3 contains 14 residues. From germline, CDR1 is LNHDA and CDR2 SQIVND (reference sequence). In DNA form, the CDR3 reads TGTGCCAGTAGTATAGAACAGTCGAACACTGAAGCTTTCTTT. It encodes CASSIEQSNTEAFF. Variable domain in full (rest from reference TRBV19 and TRBJ1-1): DGGITQSPKYLFRKEGQNVTLSCEQNLNHDAMYWYRQDPGQGLRLIYYSQIVNDFQKGDIAEGYSVSREKKESFPLTVTSAQKNPTAFYLCASSIEQSNTEAFFGQGTRLTVV.

The chain employs TRBV18 and TRBJ2-7; TRBD1 might be the D (6 bases). The length of the CDR3 is 14 residues. Germline V CDR1 and CDR2: KGHSH, LQKENI. Trimming took 3 bases from V and 0 from J, leaving 9 bases between them. This chain's CDR3 is CASSPRTDSYEQYF. The CDR3 DNA follows: TGTGCCAGCTCACCTCGGACAGACTCCTACGAGCAGTACTTC.

CDR3 region: CASSVDPGAYGYTF. The CDR3, as DNA: TGTGCCAGCAGCGTAGACCCCGGTGCCTATGGCTACACCTTC. The chain joins TRBV9 to TRBJ1-2; D is uncertain. The V and J ends lost 0 bases and 4 bases respectively, with 10 bases between them. Germline CDR1 SGDLS, CDR2 YYNGEE. The CDR3 spans 14 residues.

The chain combines TRBV18 with TRBJ2-7; D may be TRBD2 (6 bases). CDR3 length: 16 amino acids. V lost 2 bases and J 6 bases, leaving 20 bases between the germline ends. Germline CDR1 reads KGHSH; CDR2 reads LQKENI. The CDR3 DNA reads as TGTGCCAGCTCACCAGCTCTGGTCCTCCGGAGGGGCGAGCAGTACTTC. It encodes CASSPALVLRRGEQYF.

The gene calls are TRBV7-6 and TRBJ2-1, with TRBD2 matching 10 bases. The CDR3 is 16 residues long. Germline loops: CDR1 SGHVS, CDR2 FNYEAQ. Unmatched junction bases numbered 9, after V lost 1 base and J lost 9 bases. The CDR3 loop is CASSLGYLAGVGEQFF. The DNA of the CDR3 is TGTGCCAGCAGCTTAGGGTATCTAGCGGGAGTCGGTGAGCAGTTCTTC.

The sample holds a few counts of this clone. This chain uses TRBV4-2 with TRBJ2-3; 7 bases are shared with TRBD2. The V segment lost 1 base and the J segment 2 bases; nucleotides outside the gene matches: 6. CDR1 LGHNA and CDR2 YNFKEQ come from the germline V gene. This CDR3 has 16 residues. This chain's CDR3 is CASSQGSLAVTDTQYF. The CDR3 bases are TGTGCCAGCAGCCAAGGGTCGCTAGCGGTCACAGATACGCAGTATTTT.

The rearrangement links TRBV29-1 to TRBJ1-6; no definite D call. Germline CDR1 and CDR2: SQVTM and ANQGSEA. The V end was cut by 6 bases, the J end by 9 bases, with 15 bases between. The CDR3 is made up of 13 amino acids. The CDR3 DNA sequence: TGCAGCGTGGCCGACAATTTCGGTTCACCCCTCCACTTT. Its protein product is CSVADNFGSPLHF.

This clone has a single count. The rearrangement uses TRBV5-4 and TRBJ2-2, with 10 bases matching TRBD2. The CDR3 spans 17 residues. CDR1 is SGHNT, CDR2 YYREEE, per germline (reference sequence). Trimming removed 0 bases from V and 7 bases from J; junction bases left unmatched: 9. This CDR3 reads CASSLGGLAGVVGELFF. DNA for the CDR3: TGTGCCAGCAGCTTGGGAGGGCTAGCGGGAGTGGTCGGGGAGCTGTTTTTT.

The genes are TRBV28 and TRBJ2-5; TRBD1 aligns across 7 bases. The CDR3 is 18 residues long. Germline loops: CDR1 MDHEN, CDR2 SYDVKM. Trimming took 5 bases from V and 5 from J; bases not matched to a gene: 20. CDR3 residues: CASSNLEDRAVLRETQYF. CDR3 coding DNA: TGTGCCAGCAGTAACCTAGAAGACAGGGCGGTCCTAAGGGAGACCCAGTACTTC.

The rearrangement uses TRBV7-3 and TRBJ1-1, with a tentative D call TRBD1 (6 bases). The CDR3 spans 15 residues. The germline CDR1 and CDR2 sequences are SGHTA and FQGTGA. Trimming removed 5 bases from V and 0 bases from J, with 13 bases in between. The CDR3 region is CASSVNRALNTEAFF. The CDR3 DNA follows: TGTGCCAGCAGCGTAAACAGGGCCTTGAACACTGAAGCTTTCTTT. The full variable domain, rest sourced from reference TRBV7-3 and TRBJ1-1, is GAGVSQTPSNKVTEKGKYVELRCDPISGHTALYWYRQSLGQGPEFLIYFQGTGAADDSGLPNDRFFAVRPEGSVSTLKIQRTERGDSAVYLCASSVNRALNTEAFFGQGTRLTVV.

The chain employs TRBV19 and TRBJ2-7; 7 bases are shared with TRBD2. This CDR3 spans 14 amino acids. Trimming took 6 bases from V and 6 from J; bases not matched to a gene: 11. Germline V gene sequence: CDR1 LNHDA, CDR2 SQIVND (reference sequence). CDR3 amino acids: CASSRAGRASEQYF. CDR3 DNA: TGTGCCAGTAGCCGAGCGGGGAGGGCCTCCGAGCAGTACTTC.

The chain carries TRBV19 and TRBJ1-4; 10 bases are a match to TRBD1. The CDR3 is made up of 15 amino acids. The ends lost 5 bases at V and 2 bases at J; junction bases unmatched: 2. The germline V gene has CDR1 LNHDA and CDR2 SQIVND (reference sequence). CDR3 nucleotide sequence: TGTGCCAGTAGTCGACAGGGGGCGACTAATGAAAAACTGTTTTTT. It specifies CASSRQGATNEKLFF.

This clone was seen a few times. This chain uses TRBV24-1 with TRBJ1-3; D ambiguous. CDR1 KGHDR and CDR2 SFDVKD come from the germline V gene. The CDR3 spans 13 residues. The V end was cut by 5 bases, the J end by 0 bases, with 4 bases between. In DNA form, the CDR3 reads TGTGCCACCAGTGCCAACTCTGGAAACACCATATATTTT. Encoded protein: CATSANSGNTIYF.

The rearrangement joins TRBV18 to TRBJ2-1; 7 nucleotides line up with TRBD1. Losses at the gene ends were 3 bases for V and 7 bases for J; bases not matched to a gene: 9. This CDR3 is built from 15 residues. Germline CDR1 KGHSH, CDR2 LQKENI. The CDR3 DNA is TGTGCCAGCTCACCGCCGACAGGGACGGTGAATGAGCAGTTCTTC. Its protein product is CASSPPTGTVNEQFF. The variable domain in full, completed from reference TRBV18 and TRBJ2-1, reads NAGVMQNPRHLVRRRGQEARLRCSPMKGHSHVYWYRQLPEEGLKFMVYLQKENIIDESGMPKERFSAEFPKEGPSILRIQQVVRGDSAAYFCASSPPTGTVNEQFFGPGTRLTVL.

The V call is TRBV5-1, the J call TRBJ2-7, with 10 bases lining up with TRBD2. CDR1 is SGHRS, CDR2 YFSETQ, per germline. Trimming cost V 7 bases and J 4 bases; bases outside gene matches: 8. The CDR3 has 14 amino acids. The CDR3 loop is CASGLSGRLYEQYF. CDR3 in DNA: TGCGCCAGCGGTCTTAGCGGGAGGCTGTACGAGCAGTACTTC. The full variable domain, its missing parts supplied by reference TRBV5-1 and TRBJ2-7, is KAGVTQTPRYLIKTRGQQVTLSCSPISGHRSVSWYQQTPGQGLQFLFEYFSETQRNKGNFPGRFSGRQFSNSRSEMNVSTLELGDSALYLCASGLSGRLYEQYFGPGTRLTVT.

The rearrangement uses TRBV28 and TRBJ1-2; 7 bases fit TRBD1. V dropped 6 bases and J dropped 5; count of bases not matched to a gene: 6. The CDR3 is made up of 13 amino acids. Germline V gene data show CDR1 as MDHEN and CDR2 as SYDVKM. The CDR3 loop is CASRPPGGYGYTF. The CDR3 nucleotides read TGTGCCAGCAGGCCCCCAGGGGGTTATGGCTACACCTTC.

The chain links TRBV18 to TRBJ1-5, with a weak D call TRBD1 (5 bases). The CDR3 consists of 15 residues. Looked up from germline, CDR1 is KGHSH and CDR2 is LQKENI. V lost 4 bases and J lost 7, with 17 bases in between. This CDR3 reads CASSQGPQAGQPQHF. CDR3 nucleotides: TGTGCCAGCTCACAGGGGCCCCAGGCTGGACAGCCCCAGCATTTT.

The sample holds a few counts of this clone. Other DNA sequences in the same sample also yield this CDR3. J is TRBJ1-1 and V is TRBV5-1, with D hard to call. The CDR3 sequence is 13 residues long. The V gene lost 4 bases and the J gene lost 0 bases, with 7 bases spanning the gap. Per germline, CDR1 SGHRS and CDR2 YFSETQ. The CDR3, as DNA: TGCGCCAGCAGCGGGCAGATGAACACTGAAGCTTTCTTT. It yields the protein CASSGQMNTEAFF.

The chain uses TRBV28 and TRBJ2-5, with 9 bases lining up with TRBD2. The V gene end was trimmed by 5 bases and the J gene end by 5 bases; junction bases not matched to a gene: 6. The V gene's germline CDR1 is MDHEN and CDR2 SYDVKM. This CDR3 is 14 amino acids long. CDR3 protein: CASSRSGRLETQYF. Written as DNA, the CDR3 is TGTGCCAGCAGTCGAAGCGGGAGGCTGGAGACCCAGTACTTC. The full variable domain, in which reference TRBV28 and TRBJ2-5 provide the parts outside the CDR3, is DVKVTQSSRYLVKRTGEKVFLECVQDMDHENMFWYRQDPGLGLRLIYFSYDVKMKEKGDIPEGYSVSREKKERFSLILESASTNQTSMYLCASSRSGRLETQYFGPGTRLLVL.

The chain is built from TRBV7-2 and TRBJ2-1, with 7 bases lining up with TRBD2. CDR3 length: 16 amino acids. V gave up 0 bases and J gave up 8 bases; unmatched junction bases: 10. CDR1 and CDR2 from the germline V gene are SGHTA and FQGNSA. The CDR3 DNA follows: TGTGCCAGCAGCTTAGCCGGGACTACCATAAGGCATGAGCAGTTCTTC. Amino acid sequence: CASSLAGTTIRHEQFF.

In the case of this clone: Other DNA sequences in this sample translate to the same CDR3. The rearrangement links TRBV9 to TRBJ1-1; D ambiguous. The CDR3 has 13 residues. V gave up 0 bases and J gave up 3 bases, with 6 bases separating them. The germline V gene has CDR1 SGDLS and CDR2 YYNGEE. The CDR3 protein is CASSVGQYTEAFF. The CDR3 DNA sequence: TGTGCCAGCAGCGTAGGTCAGTACACTGAAGCTTTCTTT.

The V gene is TRBV5-6, the J gene TRBJ1-1; D call uncertain. V lost 1 base and J lost 0, with 4 bases in between. The germline gives CDR1 SGHDT, CDR2 YYEEEE. There are 13 residues in the CDR3. In DNA, the CDR3 is TGTGCCAGCAGCTTGACAATGAACACTGAAGCTTTCTTT. Protein product: CASSLTMNTEAFF.

The chain links TRBV27 to TRBJ2-2; D remains ambiguous. V dropped 6 bases and J dropped 2 bases, with 16 bases sitting between them. The CDR3 consists of 16 residues. Germline V gene sequence: CDR1 MNHEY, CDR2 SMNVEV (reference sequence). The CDR3 reads CASSRLRAFNTGELFF. CDR3 DNA: TGTGCCAGCAGCCGCCTCCGCGCGTTCAACACCGGGGAGCTGTTTTTT.

The CDR3 loop reads CASSPDNIILGGYGYTF. CDR3 sequence (DNA): TGTGCCAGCTCACCGGATAATATAATTTTAGGAGGCTATGGCTACACCTTC. The rearrangement joins TRBV18 to TRBJ1-2; no clear D. The CDR3 contains 17 residues. Germline values: CDR1 KGHSH, CDR2 LQKENI. V was pared by 3 bases and J by 4 bases, with 21 bases between.

The V call is TRBV5-1, the J call TRBJ2-6; no definite D call. Germline CDR1 and CDR2: SGHRS and YFSETQ. There are 15 residues in the CDR3. The ends were cut back, 0 bases at V and 1 base at J, with 5 bases in the middle. The CDR3, as DNA: TGCGCCAGCAGCTTGGTCGCGTCTGGGGCCAACGTCCTGACTTTC. It translates to CASSLVASGANVLTF.

The V and J genes are TRBV5-6 and TRBJ1-6; D might be TRBD1 (6 bases). The CDR3 has 14 residues. Germline V gene sequence: CDR1 SGHDT, CDR2 YYEEEE. V lost 5 bases, J lost 7 bases, and 13 bases lay in between. CDR3 loop: CASSRRDKNSPLHF. The DNA of the CDR3 is TGTGCCAGCAGTCGCAGGGACAAGAATTCACCCCTCCACTTT.

The table lists this clone with a count of one. This chain links TRBV12-3 or TRBV12-4 with TRBJ1-3; D remains ambiguous. The V and J ends lost 3 bases and 3 bases respectively, with 3 bases between them. This CDR3 is built from 12 residues. CDR3 nucleotide sequence: TGTGCCAGCAGTTTCGGTGGAAACACCATATATTTT. It specifies CASSFGGNTIYF.